The present T cell receptor beta chain was sequenced within a study of post-analysis software for immune sequencing data. Whole-study results and caveats: The study found TRBV5-6, TRBV5-1 and TRBV20-1 among five TRBV segments more frequent in patients than controls. Samples sharing a preparation batch grouped tightly together when assessed by F measure. Controls showed significantly higher normalized Chao1 diversity than did multiple sclerosis patients.

About this clonotype: As yet, its antigen is unknown.

TCR beta cDNA libraries included unique molecular identifiers. cDNA molecules numbering about 480,000 came from roughly 1.1 to 9.2 million T cells. One entry per CDR3 protein results from TCRdb running MiXCR on the PCR reads. The table records hundreds of thousands of distinct CDR3 sequences, just under 30% of them present only once. The germline V gene has CDR1 LGHDT and CDR2 YNNKEL (reference sequence). V lost 0 bases and J lost 6; bases outside the gene matches: 11. This CDR3 comprises 17 residues. Sequencing was done on a sample of blood. This TCR was recovered from a girl aged 5 to 17 with multiple sclerosis. The chain links TRBV3-1 to TRBJ2-1; 7 nucleotides agree with TRBD2. CDR3 sequence: CASSQERPVGGSNEQFF. In DNA, the CDR3 is TGTGCCAGCAGCCAAGAACGGCCGGTGGGAGGGTCCAATGAGCAGTTCTTC.